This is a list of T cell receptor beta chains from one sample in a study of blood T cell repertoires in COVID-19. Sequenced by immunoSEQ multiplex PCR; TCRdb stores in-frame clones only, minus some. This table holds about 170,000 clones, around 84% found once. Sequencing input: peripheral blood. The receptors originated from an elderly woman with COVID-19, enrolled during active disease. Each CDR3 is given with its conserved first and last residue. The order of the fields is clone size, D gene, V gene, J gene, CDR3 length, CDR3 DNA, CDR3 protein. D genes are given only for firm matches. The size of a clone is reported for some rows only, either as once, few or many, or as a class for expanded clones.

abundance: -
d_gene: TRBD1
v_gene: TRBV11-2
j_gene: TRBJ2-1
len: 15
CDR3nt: TGTGCCAGCAGCTTAGAACAGGGGGGTTGGCATGAGCAGTTCTTC
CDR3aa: CASSLEQGGWHEQFF

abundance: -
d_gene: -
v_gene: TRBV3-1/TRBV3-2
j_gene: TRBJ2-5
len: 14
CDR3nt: TGTGCCAGCAGCCAGGGGCAGGGAAGAGAGACCCAGTACTTC
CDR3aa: CASSQGQGRETQYF

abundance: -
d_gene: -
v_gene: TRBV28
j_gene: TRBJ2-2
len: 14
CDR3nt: TGTGCCAGCAGTTTACAGCGGAACACCGGGGAGCTGTTTTTT
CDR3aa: CASSLQRNTGELFF

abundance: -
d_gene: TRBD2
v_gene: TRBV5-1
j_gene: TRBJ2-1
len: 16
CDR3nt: TGCGCCAGCGCTCTCGGTGGCAGCGGGAGTGGGTATGAGCAGTTCTTC
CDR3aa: CASALGGSGSGYEQFF

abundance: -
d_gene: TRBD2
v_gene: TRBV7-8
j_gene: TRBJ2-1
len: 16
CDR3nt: TGTGCCAGCAGCCTTTCCAGCGGGAGGGCCCACAATGAGCAGTTCTTC
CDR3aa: CASSLSSGRAHNEQFF

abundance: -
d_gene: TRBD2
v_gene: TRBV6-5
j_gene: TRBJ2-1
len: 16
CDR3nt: TGTGCCAGCAGTTCGGGGGGACTAGCGGGGACCGGGGAGCAGTTCTTC
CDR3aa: CASSSGGLAGTGEQFF

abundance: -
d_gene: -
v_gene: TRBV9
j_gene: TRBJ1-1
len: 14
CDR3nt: TGTGCCAGCAGCGTATCTCCGGGGAACACTGAAGCTTTCTTT
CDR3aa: CASSVSPGNTEAFF

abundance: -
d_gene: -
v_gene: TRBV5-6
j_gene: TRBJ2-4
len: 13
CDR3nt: TGTGCCAGCAGTTCCTATAACGAAAACATTCAGTACTTC
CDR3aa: CASSSYNENIQYF

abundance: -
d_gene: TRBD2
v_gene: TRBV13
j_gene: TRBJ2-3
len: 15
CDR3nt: TGTGCCAGCAGCGCAGTAGCGGGAGGGCCAGATACGCAGTATTTT
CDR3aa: CASSAVAGGPDTQYF

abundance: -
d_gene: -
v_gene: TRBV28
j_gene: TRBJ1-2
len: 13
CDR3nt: TGTGCCAGCGGTGGACAGCGAAACTATGGCTACACCTTC
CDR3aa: CASGGQRNYGYTF

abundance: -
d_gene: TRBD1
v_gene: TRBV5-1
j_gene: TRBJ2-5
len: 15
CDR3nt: TGCGCCAGCAGCTTGGAGTCAGGGGGTTTGCAGACCCAGTACTTC
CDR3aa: CASSLESGGLQTQYF

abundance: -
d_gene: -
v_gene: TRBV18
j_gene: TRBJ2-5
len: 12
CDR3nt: TGTGCCAGCTGGGGAGCAGAAGAGACCCAGTACTTC
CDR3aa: CASWGAEETQYF

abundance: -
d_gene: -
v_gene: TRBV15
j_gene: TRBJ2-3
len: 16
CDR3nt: TGTGCCACCAGCGACCGACAGAACTACTACACAGATACGCAGTATTTT
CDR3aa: CATSDRQNYYTDTQYF

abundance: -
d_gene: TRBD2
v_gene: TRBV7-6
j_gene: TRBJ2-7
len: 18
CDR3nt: TGTGCCAGCAGCTCCAACCCCTCTTCCGGGACTAGGTCCTACGAGCAGTACTTC
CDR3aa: CASSSNPSSGTRSYEQYF

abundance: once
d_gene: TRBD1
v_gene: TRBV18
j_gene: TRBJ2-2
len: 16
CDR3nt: TGTGCCAGCTCACCACCGGGACAGGGGAACACCGGGGAGCTGTTTTTT
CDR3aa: CASSPPGQGNTGELFF

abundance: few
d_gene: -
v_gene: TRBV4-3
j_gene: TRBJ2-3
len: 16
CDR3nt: TGCGCCAGCAGCCAAGAATGGGGAGGTCGCACAGATACGCAGTATTTT
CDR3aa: CASSQEWGGRTDTQYF

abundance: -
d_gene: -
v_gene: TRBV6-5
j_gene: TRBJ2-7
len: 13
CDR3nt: TGTGCCGGTAGTCTCGAGTTGACCTACGAGCAGTACTTC
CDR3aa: CAGSLELTYEQYF

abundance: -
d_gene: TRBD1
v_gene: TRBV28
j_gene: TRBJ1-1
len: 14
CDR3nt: TGTGCCAGCAGTTTTGGCCAGGGGGGCACTGAAGCTTTCTTT
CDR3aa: CASSFGQGGTEAFF

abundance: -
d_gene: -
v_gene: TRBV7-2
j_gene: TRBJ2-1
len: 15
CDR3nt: TGTGCCAGCAGCCCCCACCTGAGCGAGTCGGGTGAGCAGTTCTTC
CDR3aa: CASSPHLSESGEQFF

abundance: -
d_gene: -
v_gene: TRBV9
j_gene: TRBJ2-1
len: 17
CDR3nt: TGTGCCAACACAAAAAGTCCCCCTAGCCTACCCTACAATGAGCAGTTCTTC
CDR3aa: CANTKSPPSLPYNEQFF

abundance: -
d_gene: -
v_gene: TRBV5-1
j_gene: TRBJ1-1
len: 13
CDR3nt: TGCGCCAGCAGCTTGTTAATGAACACTGAAGCTTTCTTT
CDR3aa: CASSLLMNTEAFF

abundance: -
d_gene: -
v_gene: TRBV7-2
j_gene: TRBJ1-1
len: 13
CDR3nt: TGTGCCAGCAGCGGCGGGACGAACACTGAAGCTTTCTTT
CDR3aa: CASSGGTNTEAFF

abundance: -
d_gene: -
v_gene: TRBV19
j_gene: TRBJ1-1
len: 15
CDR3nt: TGTGCCAGTAGTATCCAGGGGACCCCGAACACTGAAGCTTTCTTT
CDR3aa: CASSIQGTPNTEAFF

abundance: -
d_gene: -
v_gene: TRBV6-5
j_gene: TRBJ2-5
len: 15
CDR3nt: TGTGCCAGCAGCCTCAGACAGACGTGGCAAGAGACCCAGTACTTC
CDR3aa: CASSLRQTWQETQYF

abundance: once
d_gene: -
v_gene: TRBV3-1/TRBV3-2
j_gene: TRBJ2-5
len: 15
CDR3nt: TGTGCCAGCAGCCCCTCGATTGGCCTCCAAGAGACCCAGTACTTC
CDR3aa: CASSPSIGLQETQYF

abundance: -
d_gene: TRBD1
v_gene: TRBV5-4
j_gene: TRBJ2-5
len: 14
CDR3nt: TGTGCCAGCAGCCCTGACAGGGGCGGTGAGACCCAGTACTTC
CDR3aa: CASSPDRGGETQYF

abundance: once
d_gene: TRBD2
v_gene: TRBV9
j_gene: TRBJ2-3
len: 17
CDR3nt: TGTGCCAGCAGCGTATCCGAAGCGGGAGGTGTGACAGATACGCAGTATTTT
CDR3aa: CASSVSEAGGVTDTQYF

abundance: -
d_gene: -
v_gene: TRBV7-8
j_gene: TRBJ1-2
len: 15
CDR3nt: TGTGCCAGCAGCTCAAGGACCTCAGGGTTTCAGGGCTACACCTTC
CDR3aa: CASSSRTSGFQGYTF

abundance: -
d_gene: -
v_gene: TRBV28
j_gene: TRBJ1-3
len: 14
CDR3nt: TGTGCCAGCAGTTTAGGTCGGCGGGGAAACACCATATATTTT
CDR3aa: CASSLGRRGNTIYF